The sequence of this T cell receptor (beta chain) was determined in a study of blood T cell repertoires in COVID-19. Only in-frame clones appear in the TCRdb table, and some are missing; sequencing was by immunoSEQ multiplex PCR. The data hold 250,000 to 300,000 clones, with over 75% observed a single time. This TCR was sampled from a woman in her 70s with COVID-19, enrolled during active disease. The sequencing input was peripheral blood.

CDR3 coding DNA: TGTGCCTGGAGTGTAACTGATATTTGGAACACTGAAGCTTTCTTT. Translating gives CAWSVTDIWNTEAFF. This chain connects TRBV30 to TRBJ1-1; D not certain. Germline V gene data show CDR1 as GTSNPN and CDR2 as SVGIG (reference sequence). The CDR3 has 15 amino acids. Trimming pared 0 bases from V and 1 base from J, leaving 12 bases between. The entire variable domain, with the rest obtained from reference TRBV30 and TRBJ1-1, is as follows: SQTIHQWPATLVQPVGSPLSLECTVEGTSNPNLYWYRQAAGRGLQLLFYSVGIGQISSEVPQNLSASRPQDRQFILSSKKLLLSDSGFYLCAWSVTDIWNTEAFFGQGTRLTVV.